A single TCR beta chain is shown here with its context. The germline V and J ends were trimmed by 6 bases and 4 bases, with 13 bases remaining between them. This CDR3 spans 14 amino acids. The germline V gene has CDR1 LNHDA and CDR2 SQIVND (reference sequence). The data originate from a study of blood T cell repertoires in COVID-19. Data came from immunoSEQ multiplex PCR; TCRdb stores just in-frame clones and leaves some out. The data contain under 100,000 clones, 85% to 95% of them seen just once; the ten biggest clones take up 6.3%. Material: peripheral blood. The source is a woman aged 60 to 75 with active COVID-19. The V call is TRBV19, the J call TRBJ1-5; TRBD1 might be the D (6 bases). The CDR3 region has the DNA TGTGCCAGTAGCCCGGGACACCAGAATCAGCCCCAGCATTTT. Amino acid sequence: CASSPGHQNQPQHF.